A single sample is the source of the 13 T cell receptor beta chains below, sequenced in a study of T cell changes during pregnancy in multiple sclerosis. Data came from immunoSEQ multiplex PCR; TCRdb stores just in-frame clones and leaves some out. The sample contains around 100,000 clones, around 92% of which appear only once. Sequencing used peripheral blood, obtained in the second trimester of pregnancy. Every receptor here comes from a female donor with multiple sclerosis, enrolled in a pregnancy study.

This sequence joins TRBV5-1 and TRBJ2-6; 10 bases match TRBD1. The CDR3 is 20 amino acids. Looked up from germline, CDR1 is SGHRS and CDR2 is YFSETQ. The J segment lost 0 bases and the V segment lost 4 bases, leaving 13 bases of the junction unmatched. The CDR3 DNA follows: TGCGCCAGCAGCCCCTCGTCCGGGACAGGGGATTACTCTGGGGCCAACGTCCTGACTTTC. It codes for CASSPSSGTGDYSGANVLTF.

This clone occurred once. The CDR3 protein is CASSQEQGATYEQYF. DNA for the CDR3: TGTGCCAGCAGCCAAGAACAGGGGGCCACCTACGAGCAGTACTTC. The chain links TRBV4-2 to TRBJ2-7; TRBD1 matches at 9 bases. V lost 0 bases to trimming and J lost 2 bases; unmatched junction nucleotides: 2. Looked up from germline, CDR1 is LGHNA and CDR2 is YNFKEQ. This CDR3 spans 15 amino acids.

The chain recombines TRBV4-3 with TRBJ2-1; maybe TRBD2 (6 bases). V lost 4 bases to trimming and J lost 9 bases, with 19 bases between them. This CDR3 is built from 15 residues. The V gene's germline CDR1 is LGHNA and CDR2 YSLEER. The CDR3 reads CASSPPGGGELEQFF. The CDR3 DNA reads TGCGCCAGCAGCCCTCCCGGCGGAGGGGAGCTTGAGCAGTTCTTC.

The chain has TRBV27 and TRBJ2-7, with 8 bases aligning to TRBD1. The CDR3 runs 14 residues. Per the germline V gene, CDR1 is MNHEY and CDR2 is SMNVEV (reference sequence). The trim removed 5 bases at V and 2 bases at J, leaving 5 bases unmatched. The CDR3 region has the DNA TGTGCCAGCAGTGTAACAGGGGGTGCCTACGAGCAGTACTTC. Translating it yields CASSVTGGAYEQYF.

The rearrangement links TRBV5-1 to TRBJ1-1, with D unresolved. CDR1 and CDR2 (germline): SGHRS, YFSETQ. This CDR3 has 16 residues. V was shortened by 2 bases and J by 4 bases, with 18 bases between the two germline ends. This chain's CDR3 is CASSFNLVVASTEAFF. CDR3 DNA: TGCGCCAGCAGCTTCAATTTGGTGGTGGCCTCCACTGAAGCTTTCTTT.

V usage is TRBV6-6 and J usage is TRBJ2-7; a possible D gene is TRBD2 (5 bases). Trimming pared 7 bases from V and 3 bases from J, leaving 16 bases between. CDR1 is MNHNY, CDR2 SVGAGI, per germline (reference sequence). The CDR3 totals 14 residues. CDR3 bases: TGTGCCAGCACCTCGGGGAGCGGAGGCTACGAGCAGTACTTC. Its translation is CASTSGSGGYEQYF.

This rearrangement joins TRBV25-1 to TRBJ2-2; 7 positions agree with TRBD2. With 8 bases clipped from V and 6 bases from J, the junction kept 3 bases outside the gene matches. Germline loops: CDR1 MGHDK, CDR2 SYGVNS. This CDR3 region has 12 residues. DNA of the CDR3: TGTGCCAGCTTGCGGGAGTCCGGGGAGCTGTTTTTT. Amino acids: CASLRESGELFF. Together with reference TRBV25-1 and TRBJ2-2, the CDR3 gives the full variable domain: EADIYQTPRYLVIGTGKKITLECSQTMGHDKMYWYQQDPGMELHLIHYSYGVNSTEKGDLSSESTVSRIRTEHFPLTLESARPSHTSQYLCASLRESGELFFGEGSRLTVL.

The gene calls are TRBV6-5 and TRBJ1-1; TRBD1 matches 8 bases. Germline V gene lookup returns CDR1 MNHEY and CDR2 SVGAGI. V was pared by 8 bases and J by 4 bases, with 12 bases of the junction left unmatched. The CDR3 consists of 15 residues. Here the CDR3 DNA reads TGTGCCAGCCATATGGGTCGGGGACAGGTCACTGAAGCTTTCTTT. Its translation is CASHMGRGQVTEAFF.

The chain has TRBV4-2 and TRBJ2-1, with 7 positions matching TRBD2. Germline CDR1 LGHNA, CDR2 YNFKEQ. The CDR3 has 13 amino acids. The V gene end was trimmed by 4 bases and the J gene end by 9 bases; junction bases not matched to a gene: 6. The CDR3, as DNA: TGTGCCAGCAGCCCCGGCGGGGAGGGTGAGCAGTTCTTC. Translated: CASSPGGEGEQFF.

This sequence joins TRBV7-6 and TRBJ2-2; perhaps TRBD1 as D (5 bases). V lost 0 bases and J lost 7, with 12 bases in between. Per the germline V gene, CDR1 is SGHVS and CDR2 is FNYEAQ. The CDR3 has 15 residues. CDR3 sequence: CASSLAGQGIGELFF. The DNA for the CDR3 is TGTGCCAGCAGCTTAGCAGGGCAGGGTATCGGGGAGCTGTTTTTT.

The rearrangement uses TRBV9 and TRBJ1-2; D possibly corresponds to TRBD1 (5 bases). The CDR3 runs 13 residues. Trimming removed 4 bases at V and 7 bases at J, with 14 bases between. Germline V CDR1 and CDR2: SGDLS, YYNGEE. CDR3 nucleotide sequence: TGTGCCAGCAGCCTGGGGGGATTCTCTGGCTACACCTTC. Protein product: CASSLGGFSGYTF.

The CDR3 here is CASSEGRGLEHSGANVLTF. The CDR3 DNA reads as TGTGCCAGCAGTGAGGGCCGGGGTTTAGAGCACTCTGGGGCCAACGTCCTGACTTTC. This chain links TRBV2 with TRBJ2-6; TRBD2 is a possible D gene (5 bases). From germline, CDR1 is SNHLY and CDR2 FYNNEI. V shed 3 bases and J shed 0 bases, with 18 bases lying between them. The CDR3 consists of 19 residues.

The chain joins TRBV4-1 to TRBJ1-1; TRBD1 matches 7 bases. Trimming removed 0 bases from V and 7 bases from J; junction bases left unmatched: 11. Germline CDR1 and CDR2: MGHRA and YSYEKL. The CDR3 length is 16 residues. The CDR3: CASSQDPGLRQGEAFF. The CDR3, as DNA: TGCGCCAGCAGCCAAGATCCGGGTCTTAGACAGGGTGAAGCTTTCTTT.